Sequencing of this T cell receptor beta chain was carried out in a study of T cell repertoires in cytomegalovirus infection. Study-wide results and caveats: Identification of carriers of CMV plus the relevant HLA was achieved through cumulative public TCR beta family frequency.

Only a few counts were recorded for this clonotype. Its antigen is not identified. TCRdb reprocessed the reads via MiXCR and lists one record per CDR3 protein. Among fewer than 550,000 distinct CDR3 sequences listed, roughly 12% were seen once. This clonotype was obtained from a human donor in good health (CMV status not recorded). Some clones in this sample may be carry-over from other donors' samples. The material sequenced was PBMCs.

This chain's CDR3 is CSARDQEGRTGELFF. In DNA, the CDR3 is TGCAGTGCTAGAGATCAGGAGGGCAGGACCGGGGAGCTGTTTTTT. The J gene is TRBJ2-2, the V gene TRBV20-1; tentatively, D is TRBD2 (6 bases). V was trimmed by 0 bases and J by 5 bases, leaving 13 bases between them. Per the germline V gene, CDR1 is DFQATT and CDR2 is SNEGSKA (reference sequence). The CDR3 contains 15 residues.